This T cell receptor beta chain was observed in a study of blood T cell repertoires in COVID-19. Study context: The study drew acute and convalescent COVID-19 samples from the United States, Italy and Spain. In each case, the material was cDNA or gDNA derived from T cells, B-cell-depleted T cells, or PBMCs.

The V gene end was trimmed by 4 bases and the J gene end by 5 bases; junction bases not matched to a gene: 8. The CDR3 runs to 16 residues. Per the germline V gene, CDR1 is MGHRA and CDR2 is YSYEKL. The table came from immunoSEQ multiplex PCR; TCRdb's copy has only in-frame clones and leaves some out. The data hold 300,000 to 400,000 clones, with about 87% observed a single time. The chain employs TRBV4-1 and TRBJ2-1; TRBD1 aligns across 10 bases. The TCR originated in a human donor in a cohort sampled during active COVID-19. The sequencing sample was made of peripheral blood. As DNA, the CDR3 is TGCGCCAGCAGCCGGGGGGCGACAGGGGGCAACAATGAGCAGTTCTTC. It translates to CASSRGATGGNNEQFF.